Sequencing of this T cell receptor (beta chain) was carried out in a study of T cells in women clearing cervical HPV infection. At the level of the study: Donors had HPV16-related CIN3 or worse; 2 had invasive cancer.

This CDR3 has 13 amino acids. CDR1 is SGHRS and CDR2 is YFSETQ in the germline V gene. Turning to this clone: The missing CDR3 end, 3 residues past where the read stops, is filled in from the germline J gene.

Profiled with immunoSEQ multiplex PCR; TCRdb holds only in-frame clones, not every one. The ten most abundant clones cover less than 6.5% of a sample with roughly 20,000 clones. This TCR was sampled from a woman aged 18 to 75 with a cervical HPV16 infection that either progressed to CIN3+ or cleared (not recorded which). The chain employs TRBV5-1 and TRBJ2-4; 7 nucleotides match TRBD1. The material sequenced was blood buffy coat. Incomplete CDR3 DNA: TGCGCCAGCAGCCGGGACAGCAATCAGCCT. Amino acid sequence: CASSRDSNQP. The entire CDR3 protein reads CASSRDSNQPQYF. The variable domain in full, with the rest retrieved from reference TRBV5-1 and TRBJ2-4, is KAGVTQTPRYLIKTRGQQVTLSCSPISGHRSVSWYQQTPGQGLQFLFEYFSETQRNKGNFPGRFSGRQFSNSRSEMNVSTLELGDSALYLCASSRDSNQPQYFGAGTRLSVL.